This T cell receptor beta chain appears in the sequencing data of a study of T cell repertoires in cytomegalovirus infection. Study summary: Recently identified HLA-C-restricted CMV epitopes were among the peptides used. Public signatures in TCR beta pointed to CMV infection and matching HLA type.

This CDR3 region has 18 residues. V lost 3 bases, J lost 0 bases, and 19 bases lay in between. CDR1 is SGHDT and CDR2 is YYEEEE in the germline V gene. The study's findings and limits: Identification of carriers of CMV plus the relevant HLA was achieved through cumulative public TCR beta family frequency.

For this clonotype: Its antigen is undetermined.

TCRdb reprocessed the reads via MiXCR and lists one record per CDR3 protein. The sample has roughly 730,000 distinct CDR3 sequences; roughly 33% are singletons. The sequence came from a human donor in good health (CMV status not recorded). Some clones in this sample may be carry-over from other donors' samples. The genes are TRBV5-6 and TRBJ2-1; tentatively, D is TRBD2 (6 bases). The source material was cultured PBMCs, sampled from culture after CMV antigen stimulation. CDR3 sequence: CASSSSLLAGSSYNEQFF. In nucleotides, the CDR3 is TGTGCCAGCAGCTCTTCTCTCCTTGCGGGGAGCTCCTACAATGAGCAGTTCTTC.